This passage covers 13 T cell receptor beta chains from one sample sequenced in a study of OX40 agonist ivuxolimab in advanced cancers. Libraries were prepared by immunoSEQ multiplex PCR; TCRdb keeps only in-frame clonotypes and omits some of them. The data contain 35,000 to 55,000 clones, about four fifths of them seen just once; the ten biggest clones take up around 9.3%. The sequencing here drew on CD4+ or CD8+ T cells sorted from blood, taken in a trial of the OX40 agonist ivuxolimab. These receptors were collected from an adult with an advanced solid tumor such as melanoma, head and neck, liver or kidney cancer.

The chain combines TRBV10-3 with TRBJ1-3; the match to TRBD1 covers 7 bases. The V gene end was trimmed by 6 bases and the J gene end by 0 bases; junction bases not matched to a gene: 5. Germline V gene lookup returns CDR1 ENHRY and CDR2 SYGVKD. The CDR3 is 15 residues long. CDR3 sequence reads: CAIRPDRASGNTIYF. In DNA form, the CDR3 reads TGTGCCATCAGACCTGACAGGGCCTCTGGAAACACCATATATTTT.

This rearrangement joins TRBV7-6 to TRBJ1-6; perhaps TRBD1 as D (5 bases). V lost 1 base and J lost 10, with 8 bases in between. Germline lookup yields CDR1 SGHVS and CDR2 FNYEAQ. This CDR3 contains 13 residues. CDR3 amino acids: CASSLDGGSPLHF. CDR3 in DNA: TGTGCCAGCAGCTTAGACGGGGGATCACCCCTCCACTTT.

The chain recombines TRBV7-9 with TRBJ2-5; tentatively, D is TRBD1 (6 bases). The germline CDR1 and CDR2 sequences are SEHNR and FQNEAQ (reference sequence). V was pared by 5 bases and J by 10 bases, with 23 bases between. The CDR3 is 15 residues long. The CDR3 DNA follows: TGTGCCAGCAGCACTGGGCGGGCTGTTTCAGGGGACCAGTACTTC. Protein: CASSTGRAVSGDQYF.

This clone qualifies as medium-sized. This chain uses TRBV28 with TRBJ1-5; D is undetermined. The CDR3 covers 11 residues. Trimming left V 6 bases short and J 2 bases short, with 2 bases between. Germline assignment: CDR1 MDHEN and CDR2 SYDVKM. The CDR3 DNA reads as TGTGCCAGCAGCCGCAATCAGCCCCAGCATTTT. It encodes CASSRNQPQHF.

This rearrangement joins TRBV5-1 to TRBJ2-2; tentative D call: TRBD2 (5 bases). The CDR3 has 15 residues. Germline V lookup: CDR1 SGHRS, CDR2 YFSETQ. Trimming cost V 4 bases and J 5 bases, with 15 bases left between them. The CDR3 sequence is CASSKDFRGTGELFF. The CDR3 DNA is TGCGCCAGCAGCAAGGACTTCAGAGGAACCGGGGAGCTGTTTTTT.

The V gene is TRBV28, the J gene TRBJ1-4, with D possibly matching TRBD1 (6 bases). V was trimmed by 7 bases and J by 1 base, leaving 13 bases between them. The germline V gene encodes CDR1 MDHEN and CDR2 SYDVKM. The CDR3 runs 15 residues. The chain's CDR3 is CASKKGDRTNEKLFF. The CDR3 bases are TGTGCCAGCAAGAAGGGGGATCGAACTAATGAAAAACTGTTTTTT.

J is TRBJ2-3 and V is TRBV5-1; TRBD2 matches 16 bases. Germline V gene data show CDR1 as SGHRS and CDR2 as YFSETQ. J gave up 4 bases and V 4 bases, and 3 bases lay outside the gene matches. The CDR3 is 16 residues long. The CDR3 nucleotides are TGCGCCAGCAGCCTGGGACTAGCGGGAGGGCCAGATACGCAGTATTTT. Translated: CASSLGLAGGPDTQYF.

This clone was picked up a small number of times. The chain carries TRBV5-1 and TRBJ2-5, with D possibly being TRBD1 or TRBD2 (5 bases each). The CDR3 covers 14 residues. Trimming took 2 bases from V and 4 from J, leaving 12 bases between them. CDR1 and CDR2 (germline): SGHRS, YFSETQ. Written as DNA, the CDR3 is TGCGCCAGCAGCTTCAGGGTTGGGGGAGAGACCCAGTACTTC. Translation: CASSFRVGGETQYF.

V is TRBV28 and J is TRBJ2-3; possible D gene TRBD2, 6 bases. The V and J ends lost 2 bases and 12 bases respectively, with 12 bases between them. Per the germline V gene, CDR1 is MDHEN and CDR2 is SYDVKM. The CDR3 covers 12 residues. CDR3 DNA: TGTGCCAGCAGTTTACGAGCGGGTGGACAGTATTTT. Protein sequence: CASSLRAGGQYF.

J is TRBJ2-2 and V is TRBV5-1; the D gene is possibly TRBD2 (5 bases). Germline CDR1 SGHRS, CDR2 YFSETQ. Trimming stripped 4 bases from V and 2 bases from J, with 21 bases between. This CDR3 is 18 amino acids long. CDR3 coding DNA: TGCGCCAGCAGCCGCTTGCCCAAACTAGAGGGAAACACCGGGGAGCTGTTTTTT. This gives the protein CASSRLPKLEGNTGELFF.

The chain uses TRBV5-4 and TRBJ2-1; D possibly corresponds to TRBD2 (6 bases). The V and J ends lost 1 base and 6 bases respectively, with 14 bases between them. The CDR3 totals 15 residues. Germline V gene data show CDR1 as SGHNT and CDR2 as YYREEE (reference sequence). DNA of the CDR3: TGTGCCAGCAGCTTGACAGCGGGCGGAACCAATGAGCAGTTCTTC. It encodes CASSLTAGGTNEQFF.

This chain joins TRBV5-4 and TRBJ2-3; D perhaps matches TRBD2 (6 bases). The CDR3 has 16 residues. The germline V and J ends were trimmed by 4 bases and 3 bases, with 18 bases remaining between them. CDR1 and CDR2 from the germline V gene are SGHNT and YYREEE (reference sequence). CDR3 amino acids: CASSPDSAGRTDTQYF. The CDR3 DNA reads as TGTGCCAGCAGCCCCGATTCGGCGGGAAGAACAGATACGCAGTATTTT.

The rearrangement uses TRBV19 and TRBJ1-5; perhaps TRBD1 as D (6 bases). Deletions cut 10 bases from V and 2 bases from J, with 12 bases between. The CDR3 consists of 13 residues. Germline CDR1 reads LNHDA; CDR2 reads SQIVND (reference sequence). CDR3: CATSGEGNQPQHF. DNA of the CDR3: TGTGCCACCTCAGGGGAAGGCAATCAGCCCCAGCATTTT.